These 27 T cell receptor beta chains share one sample of origin, sequenced in a study of identical twins. One entry per CDR3 protein results from TCRdb running MiXCR on the 5' RACE reads. The sample lists about 520,000 distinct CDR3 sequences, roughly a fifth occurring once. These sequences were also reported in another study, on T cells expressing NK-cell markers.

Sample: CD4+ T cells sorted from blood. Receptors were obtained from a woman between 18 and 29 years old in good health.

This clonotype came up a few times. The rearrangement joins TRBV11-2 to TRBJ2-1, with 7 bases matching TRBD1. The CDR3 consists of 14 residues. Trimming cost V 1 base and J 8 bases; bases outside gene matches: 5. The germline CDR1 and CDR2 sequences are SGHAT and FQNNGV. The CDR3 DNA reads TGTGCCAGCAGCTTAGCTGGGCAGGGGGATGAGCAGTTCTTC. It translates to CASSLAGQGDEQFF.

This clonotype was recorded a few times. The chain recombines TRBV3-1 with TRBJ1-1; 7 positions match TRBD1. The V gene end was trimmed by 6 bases and the J gene end by 5 bases; junction bases not matched to a gene: 9. The CDR3 runs 14 residues. In germline, CDR1 is LGHDT, CDR2 YNNKEL (reference sequence). CDR3 nucleotide sequence: TGTGCCAGCAGTCATCGACAGGGAAGAACTGAAGCTTTCTTT. Translated, it gives CASSHRQGRTEAFF.

This sequence joins TRBV20-1 and TRBJ2-1; D possibly corresponds to TRBD2 (7 bases). The V gene's germline CDR1 is DFQATT and CDR2 SNEGSKA (reference sequence). This CDR3 region has 16 residues. The germline V and J ends were trimmed by 0 bases and 4 bases, with 16 bases remaining between them. The CDR3 spells CSARDHVGRGYNEQFF. The CDR3 DNA is TGCAGTGCTAGAGATCATGTGGGGAGGGGGTACAATGAGCAGTTCTTC.

V is TRBV5-1 and J is TRBJ2-1, with D perhaps matching TRBD1 (6 bases). Deletions cut 3 bases from V and 6 bases from J, with 10 bases between. Germline V gene sequence: CDR1 SGHRS, CDR2 YFSETQ. The CDR3 contains 13 residues. The CDR3 DNA is TGCGCCAGCAGCTGGCAGGGGCCCAATGAGCAGTTCTTC. Protein sequence: CASSWQGPNEQFF. Full variable domain (outside the CDR3, taken from reference TRBV5-1 and TRBJ2-1): KAGVTQTPRYLIKTRGQQVTLSCSPISGHRSVSWYQQTPGQGLQFLFEYFSETQRNKGNFPGRFSGRQFSNSRSEMNVSTLELGDSALYLCASSWQGPNEQFFGPGTRLTVL.

The chain joins TRBV4-3 to TRBJ1-2, with no clear D. This CDR3 comprises 16 residues. Germline V gene lookup returns CDR1 LGHNA and CDR2 YSLEER. V was shortened by 1 base and J by 5 bases, with 17 bases between the two germline ends. The chain's CDR3 is CASSQGKNSRHYGYTF. The CDR3 nucleotides read TGCGCCAGCAGCCAAGGAAAGAATTCGAGGCATTATGGCTACACCTTC.

This clonotype has more than one count but fewer than ten. The chain couples TRBV20-1 to TRBJ1-4, with 7 bases that match TRBD1. With 1 base clipped from V and 7 bases from J, the junction kept 3 bases outside the gene matches. Germline CDR1 is DFQATT and CDR2 is SNEGSKA (reference sequence). The CDR3 has 13 amino acids. The CDR3 loop is CSARVPGGEKLFF. The CDR3 coding sequence is TGCAGTGCTAGAGTGCCAGGGGGTGAAAAACTGTTTTTT.

The table lists this clonotype with a few counts. The V call is TRBV12-3 or TRBV12-4, the J call TRBJ1-2, with D possibly matching TRBD1 (5 bases). Trimming took 2 bases from V and 4 from J, leaving 11 bases between them. CDR3 size: 14 residues. The CDR3 sequence is CASSLSDGGYGYTF. As DNA, the CDR3 is TGTGCCAGCAGTTTATCAGACGGGGGCTATGGCTACACCTTC.

This chain joins TRBV5-1 and TRBJ2-2, with 10 positions matching TRBD2. The germline CDR1 and CDR2 sequences are SGHRS and YFSETQ. This CDR3 is built from 18 residues. The V and J ends lost 1 base and 1 base, in that order; junction bases with no gene match: 7. The chain's CDR3 is CASSLRTSGAKNTGELFF. CDR3 DNA: TGCGCCAGCAGCTTGAGGACTAGCGGAGCCAAGAACACCGGGGAGCTGTTTTTT.

This sequence joins TRBV7-2 and TRBJ2-3, with D hard to call. The CDR3 covers 14 residues. Between the trimmed V and J ends, which lost 5 bases and 4 bases, there was a span of 13 bases. Germline values: CDR1 SGHTA, CDR2 FQGNSA. In nucleotides, the CDR3 is TGTGCCAGCAGCCGGGCCCTCAAGGCAGATACGCAGTATTTT. Amino acid sequence: CASSRALKADTQYF. The full variable domain, in which reference TRBV7-2 and TRBJ2-3 provide the parts outside the CDR3, is GAGVSQSPSNKVTEKGKDVELRCDPISGHTALYWYRQSLGQGLEFLIYFQGNSAPDKSGLPSDRFSAERTGGSVSTLTIQRTQQEDSAVYLCASSRALKADTQYFGPGTRLTVL.

CDR3 sequence: CASKGAPSYNEQFF. The CDR3, as DNA: TGTGCCAGCAAAGGCGCCCCATCCTACAATGAGCAGTTCTTC. V usage is TRBV12-3 or TRBV12-4 and J usage is TRBJ2-1; D remains ambiguous. V gave up 7 bases and J gave up 1 base, with 11 bases separating them. This CDR3 spans 14 amino acids.

This clonotype was counted only a few times. The V call is TRBV18, the J call TRBJ2-3; weak D call: TRBD1 (5 bases). The CDR3 spans 13 residues. The V end lost 6 bases, the J end lost 3 bases, and 10 bases lay between the germline ends. Germline CDR1 is KGHSH and CDR2 is LQKENI. The CDR3 DNA follows: TGTGCCAGCTCGCCGCGACAGACAGATACGCAGTATTTT. This codes for CASSPRQTDTQYF.

The gene calls are TRBV11-1 and TRBJ2-2; perhaps TRBD2 as D (6 bases). The CDR3 sequence is 18 residues long. Germline-derived CDR1 and CDR2 are SGHAT and FQDESV (reference sequence). Trimming stripped 2 bases from V and 0 bases from J, with 16 bases between. DNA of the CDR3: TGTGCCAGCAGCTTACTGCTTAGGAGGGAACCGAACACCGGGGAGCTGTTTTTT. This sequence encodes CASSLLLRREPNTGELFF.

This sequence joins TRBV20-1 and TRBJ1-6, with TRBD1 matching over 7 bases. CDR1 and CDR2 (germline): DFQATT, SNEGSKA (reference sequence). The CDR3 consists of 14 residues. The J segment lost 6 bases and the V segment lost 3 bases, leaving 5 bases of the junction unmatched. The CDR3 nucleotides read TGCAGTGCTAGGGTACAGGGGCCTAATTCACCCCTCCACTTT. It codes for CSARVQGPNSPLHF.

This clonotype was seen a few times. V is TRBV2 and J is TRBJ1-5; a weak D match, TRBD1 (5 bases). The CDR3 has 14 residues. The germline V gene has CDR1 SNHLY and CDR2 FYNNEI. V gave up 11 bases and J gave up 5 bases, with 19 bases separating them. CDR3 protein: CAVRGAATYQPQHF. CDR3 sequence (DNA): TGTGCCGTACGAGGGGCAGCAACCTATCAGCCCCAGCATTTT. Together with reference TRBV2 and TRBJ1-5, the CDR3 gives the full variable domain: EPEVTQTPSHQVTQMGQEVILRCVPISNHLYFYWYRQILGQKVEFLVSFYNNEISEKSEIFDDQFSVERPDGSNFTLKIRSTKLEDSAMYFCAVRGAATYQPQHFGDGTRLSIL.

There are a few counts of this clonotype. The chain joins TRBV27 to TRBJ2-1; D is possibly TRBD2 (6 bases). V lost 5 bases, J lost 4 bases, and 15 bases lay in between. The CDR3 is 15 amino acids. The germline V gene encodes CDR1 MNHEY and CDR2 SMNVEV (reference sequence). The CDR3 nucleotides read TGTGCCAGCAGTCCCGGACTACTCCGATACAATGAGCAGTTCTTC. Translated, it gives CASSPGLLRYNEQFF.

V is TRBV27 and J is TRBJ2-2, with 7 bases matching TRBD1. From germline, CDR1 is MNHEY and CDR2 SMNVEV (reference sequence). The CDR3 extends over 16 amino acids. J was trimmed by 5 bases and V by 3 bases; bases with no gene match: 9. The CDR3 loop reads CASSFYRGRGTGELFF. CDR3 sequence (DNA): TGTGCCAGCAGTTTTTACAGGGGAAGAGGGACCGGGGAGCTGTTTTTT.

This clonotype was observed at least ten times. The CDR3 nucleotides are TGTGCCAGCAGCCTACGACAGGGGAGCACAGATACGCAGTATTTT. It encodes CASSLRQGSTDTQYF. The chain is built from TRBV13 and TRBJ2-3; 8 bases line up with TRBD1. The germline gives CDR1 PRHDT, CDR2 FYEKMQ (reference sequence). Unmatched junction bases numbered 4, after V lost 5 bases and J lost 0 bases. The CDR3 consists of 15 residues.

The chain is built from TRBV10-3 and TRBJ2-1; 9 bases are a match to TRBD2. The germline V gene encodes CDR1 ENHRY and CDR2 SYGVKD. CDR3 length: 14 amino acids. Trimming cost V 7 bases and J 3 bases; bases outside gene matches: 4. The chain's CDR3 is CAITAGGIYNEQFF. The CDR3 DNA is TGTGCCATCACCGCGGGAGGGATCTACAATGAGCAGTTCTTC.

This clonotype has just a few counts. The CDR3 sequence: CSGTGGKQRNEQFF. CDR3 coding DNA: TGCAGCGGCACCGGGGGGAAGCAAAGAAATGAGCAGTTCTTC. The chain is built from TRBV29-1 and TRBJ2-1; 7 bases agree with TRBD2. J lost 7 bases, V lost 7 bases, and 13 bases had no gene match. The CDR3 is 14 residues long. The V gene's germline CDR1 is SQVTM and CDR2 ANQGSEA.

In its sample, this clonotype was seen a few times. The rearrangement joins TRBV15 to TRBJ2-7, with 7 nucleotides matching TRBD1. The germline gives CDR1 LNHNV, CDR2 YYDKDF (reference sequence). The CDR3 is made up of 15 amino acids. V was clipped by 0 bases and J by 7 bases; unmatched bases: 9. DNA of the CDR3: TGTGCCACCAGCAGAGAAGGAAGGGGGCAGTGGGAGCAGTACTTC. It codes for CATSREGRGQWEQYF.

The chain uses TRBV11-2 and TRBJ2-1; 10 positions match TRBD2. This CDR3 spans 16 amino acids. Germline V gene lookup returns CDR1 SGHAT and CDR2 FQNNGV. Trimming took 5 bases from V and 10 from J; bases not matched to a gene: 14. In DNA form, the CDR3 reads TGTGCCAGCAGCCAGTGGGTCACTAGCGGGAACGACGAGCAGTTCTTC. It specifies CASSQWVTSGNDEQFF.

The V call is TRBV2, the J call TRBJ2-5, with 8 positions matching TRBD2. The germline V gene has CDR1 SNHLY and CDR2 FYNNEI. This CDR3 has 15 amino acids. The V and J ends lost 6 bases and 1 base, in that order; junction bases with no gene match: 7. CDR3 residues: CASSGRTSSQETQYF. The CDR3 DNA sequence: TGTGCCAGCAGCGGGAGGACTAGCTCCCAAGAGACCCAGTACTTC. The whole variable domain, remainder taken from reference TRBV2 and TRBJ2-5, is EPEVTQTPSHQVTQMGQEVILRCVPISNHLYFYWYRQILGQKVEFLVSFYNNEISEKSEIFDDQFSVERPDGSNFTLKIRSTKLEDSAMYFCASSGRTSSQETQYFGPGTRLLVL.

The chain uses TRBV20-1 and TRBJ2-7; the match to TRBD1 covers 7 bases. V was pared by 4 bases and J by 3 bases, with 12 bases of the junction left unmatched. The length of the CDR3 is 15 residues. Germline values: CDR1 DFQATT, CDR2 SNEGSKA (reference sequence). The CDR3 is CSAIQPTGYGYEQYF. For the CDR3, the DNA is TGCAGTGCTATTCAGCCGACAGGGTATGGCTACGAGCAGTACTTC.

This clonotype was seen more than once but under ten times. J is TRBJ1-2 and V is TRBV20-1; maybe TRBD1 (5 bases). Germline-derived CDR1 and CDR2 are DFQATT and SNEGSKA (reference sequence). V lost 0 bases and J lost 8, with 16 bases in between. The CDR3 extends over 14 amino acids. CDR3 in amino acids: CSARDLGTNGGYTF. The CDR3 DNA follows: TGCAGTGCTAGAGATCTGGGGACGAATGGGGGCTACACCTTC.

This clonotype was seen only a few times. V and J are TRBV11-3 and TRBJ2-1, with a tentative D call TRBD2 (6 bases). V was shortened by 1 base and J by 3 bases, with 10 bases between the two germline ends. The germline CDR1 and CDR2 sequences are SGHNT and YENEEA. The CDR3 has 15 residues. CDR3 sequence: CASSLAAGLYNEQFF. CDR3 bases: TGTGCCAGCAGCTTAGCGGCGGGGCTCTACAATGAGCAGTTCTTC.

The rearrangement uses TRBV5-1 and TRBJ1-6; D unclear. The CDR3 consists of 13 residues. The germline gives CDR1 SGHRS, CDR2 YFSETQ. V was trimmed by 0 bases and J by 8 bases, leaving 6 bases between them. CDR3 coding DNA: TGCGCCAGCAGCTTGGTCCAGGATTCACCCCTCCACTTT. Its protein is CASSLVQDSPLHF.

This clonotype appeared many times. The chain employs TRBV12-3 or TRBV12-4 and TRBJ1-1, with a tentative D call TRBD1 (6 bases). The CDR3 has 12 residues. V was shortened by 6 bases and J by 8 bases, with 13 bases between the two germline ends. The CDR3 nucleotides are TGTGCCAGCAGCATACAGGGAGGAGAAGCTTTCTTT. Amino acid sequence: CASSIQGGEAFF.